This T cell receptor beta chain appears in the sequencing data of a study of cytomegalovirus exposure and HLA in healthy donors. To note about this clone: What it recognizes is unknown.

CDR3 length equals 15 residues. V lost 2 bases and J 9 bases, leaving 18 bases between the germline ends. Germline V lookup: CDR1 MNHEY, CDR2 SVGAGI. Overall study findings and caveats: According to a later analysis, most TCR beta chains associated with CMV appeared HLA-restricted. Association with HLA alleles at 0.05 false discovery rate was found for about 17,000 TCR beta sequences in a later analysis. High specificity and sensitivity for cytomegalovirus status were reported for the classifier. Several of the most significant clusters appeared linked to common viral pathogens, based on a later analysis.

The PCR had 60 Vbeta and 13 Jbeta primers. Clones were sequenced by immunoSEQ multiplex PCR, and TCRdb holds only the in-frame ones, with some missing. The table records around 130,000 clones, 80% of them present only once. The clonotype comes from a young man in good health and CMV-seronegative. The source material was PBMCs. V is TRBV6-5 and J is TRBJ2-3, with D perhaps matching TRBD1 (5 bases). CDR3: CASSYRDSLGETQYF. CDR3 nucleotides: TGTGCCAGCAGTTACCGTGACAGCCTAGGGGAAACGCAGTATTTT.